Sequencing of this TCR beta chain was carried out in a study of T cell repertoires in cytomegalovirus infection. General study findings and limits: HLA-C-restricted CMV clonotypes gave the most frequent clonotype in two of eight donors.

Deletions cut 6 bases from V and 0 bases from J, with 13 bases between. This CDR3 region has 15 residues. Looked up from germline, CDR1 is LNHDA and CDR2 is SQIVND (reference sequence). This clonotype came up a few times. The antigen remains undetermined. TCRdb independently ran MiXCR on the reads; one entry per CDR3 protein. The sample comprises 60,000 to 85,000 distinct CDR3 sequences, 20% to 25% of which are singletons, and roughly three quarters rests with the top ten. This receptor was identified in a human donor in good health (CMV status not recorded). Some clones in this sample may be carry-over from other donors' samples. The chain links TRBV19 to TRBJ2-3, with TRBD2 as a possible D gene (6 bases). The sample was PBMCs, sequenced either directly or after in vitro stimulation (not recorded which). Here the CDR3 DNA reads TGTGCCAGTAGCAAGACCGGGACTAGCACAGATACGCAGTATTTT. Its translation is CASSKTGTSTDTQYF.